A single sample is the source of the 5 T cell receptor beta chains below, sequenced in a study of T cell responses to AZD1222 COVID-19 vaccine. Profiled with immunoSEQ multiplex PCR; TCRdb holds only in-frame clones, not every one. The table shows around 130,000 clones, with 80% to 95% occurring only once. The sequencing here drew on peripheral blood, taken on day 0 of AZD1222 vaccination. The receptors derive from an adult in good health.

The chain uses TRBV9 and TRBJ2-1; TRBD2 is a possible D gene (6 bases). Germline-derived CDR1 and CDR2 are SGDLS and YYNGEE. CDR3 size: 16 residues. Trimming stripped 0 bases from V and 4 bases from J, with 14 bases between. The CDR3 spells CASSVGAGPPYNEQFF. DNA of the CDR3: TGTGCCAGCAGCGTAGGGGCGGGACCGCCATACAATGAGCAGTTCTTC.

The chain recombines TRBV27 with TRBJ1-1, with D hard to call. Germline-derived CDR1 and CDR2 are MNHEY and SMNVEV (reference sequence). Trimming pared 0 bases from V and 4 bases from J, leaving 12 bases between. The length of the CDR3 is 15 residues. CDR3 protein: CASSLSALVGTEAFF. The CDR3 nucleotides are TGTGCCAGCAGTTTATCCGCCCTTGTTGGCACTGAAGCTTTCTTT.

The gene calls are TRBV6-2 or TRBV6-3 and TRBJ2-7; 13 bases are shared with TRBD2. After removal of 6 bases from V and 2 bases from J, the junction contained 4 bases not matched to a gene. Per germline, CDR1 MNHEY and CDR2 SVGEGT. This CDR3 is 15 amino acids long. Here the CDR3 reads CASSGTSGVPYEQYF. In DNA form, the CDR3 reads TGTGCCAGCAGCGGGACTAGCGGGGTCCCCTACGAGCAGTACTTC.

This clone was detected only once. The J gene is TRBJ2-2, the V gene TRBV3-1 (or the pseudogene TRBV3-2), with TRBD2 matching 7 bases. With V trimmed by 5 bases and J by 1 base, 1 base remained unmatched. CDR1 and CDR2 from the germline V gene are LGHDT and YNNKEL (reference sequence). The CDR3 is 14 residues long. In DNA form, the CDR3 reads TGTGCCAGCAGCACGGGAGGGAACACCGGGGAGCTGTTTTTT. Translated, it gives CASSTGGNTGELFF.

This chain joins TRBV7-2 and TRBJ1-5; 7 bases map to TRBD1. This CDR3 comprises 17 residues. Per the germline V gene, CDR1 is SGHTA and CDR2 is FQGNSA. The V segment lost 1 base and the J segment 1 base; nucleotides outside the gene matches: 7. CDR3 coding DNA: TGTGCCAGCAGCTTAGACCCAGGGGGATTGAGCAATCAGCCCCAGCATTTT. This sequence encodes CASSLDPGGLSNQPQHF.